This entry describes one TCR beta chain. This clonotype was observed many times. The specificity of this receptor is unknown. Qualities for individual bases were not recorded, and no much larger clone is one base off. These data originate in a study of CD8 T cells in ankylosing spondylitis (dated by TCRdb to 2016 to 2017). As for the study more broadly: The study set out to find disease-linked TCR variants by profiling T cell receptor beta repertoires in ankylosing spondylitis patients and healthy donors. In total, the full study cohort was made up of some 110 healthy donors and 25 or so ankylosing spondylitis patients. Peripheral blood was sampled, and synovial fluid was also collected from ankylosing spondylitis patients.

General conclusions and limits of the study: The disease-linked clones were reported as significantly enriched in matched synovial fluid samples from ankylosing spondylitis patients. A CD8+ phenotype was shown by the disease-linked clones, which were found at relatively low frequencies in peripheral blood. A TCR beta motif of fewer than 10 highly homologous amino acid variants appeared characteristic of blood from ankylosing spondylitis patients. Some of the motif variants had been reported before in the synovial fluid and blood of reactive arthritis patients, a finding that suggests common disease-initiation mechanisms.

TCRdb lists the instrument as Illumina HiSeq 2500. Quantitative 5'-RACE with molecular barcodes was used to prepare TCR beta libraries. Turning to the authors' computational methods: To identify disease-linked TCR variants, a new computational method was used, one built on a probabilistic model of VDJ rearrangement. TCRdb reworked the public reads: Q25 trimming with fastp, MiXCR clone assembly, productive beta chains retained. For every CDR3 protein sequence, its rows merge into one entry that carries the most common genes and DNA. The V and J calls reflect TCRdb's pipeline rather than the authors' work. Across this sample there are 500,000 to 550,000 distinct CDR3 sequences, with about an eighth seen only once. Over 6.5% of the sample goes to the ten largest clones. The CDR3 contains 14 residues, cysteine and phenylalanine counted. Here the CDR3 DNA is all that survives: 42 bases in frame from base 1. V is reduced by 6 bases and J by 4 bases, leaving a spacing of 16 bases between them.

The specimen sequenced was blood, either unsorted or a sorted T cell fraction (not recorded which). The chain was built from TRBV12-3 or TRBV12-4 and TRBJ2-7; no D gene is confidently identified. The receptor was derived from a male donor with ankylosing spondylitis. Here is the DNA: TGTGCCAGCAGCCTAAGGCCAACCAGGTACGAGCAGTACTTC. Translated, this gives CASSLRPTRYEQYF.